Sequencing of this TCR beta chain was carried out in a study of blood T cell repertoires in COVID-19 (dated by TCRdb to 2018 to 2020). The study in broad terms: Samples covering the acute and convalescent phases of COVID-19 were provided by collaborators in the United States, Italy and Spain. The material from the prospective study consisted of cDNA or gDNA derived from T cells, B-cell-depleted T cells, or PBMCs. The dataset comprised deeply sampled blood TCRbeta repertoires from subjects exposed to, actively infected with, or recovered from COVID-19. The repertoires were released in a freely available public database intended as a resource for research on the immune response to SARS-CoV-2. The samples were drawn from the first 160 participants of the ongoing ImmuneRACE study and from 1,200 or so subjects provided by 6 global collaborators. The sample metadata nearly always contained a de-identified subject ID, COVID-19 status, age in years and sex. HLA class I and class II types, where available, came from metadata supplied by the sample provider rather than from assay-based typing.

TCRbeta CDR3 regions were amplified from genomic DNA using the immunoSEQ Assay, a bias-controlled multiplex PCR. The published analysis was carried out like this. Within the assay, amplification of reference gene primers was used to estimate how many nucleated cells each sample contained. To quantify the absolute abundance of each unique TCRbeta CDR3 rearrangement, sequence reads were collapsed and filtered. For each sample, productive Simpson clonality was calculated as the square root of Simpson's diversity index across productive rearrangements. The table was pulled from immuneACCESS by TCRdb, which kept in-frame rearrangements only. Such tables lose some clones; where checked, under half of the loss comes from unresolved V genes, and the rest has no known cause. The V and J calls and clone size were taken over from that table, and D and trimming were inferred from the DNA. The sample profile shows some 280,000 clones; around 86% of them were found once. The top ten clonotypes cover 3% of the sample.

V is cut by 3 bases and J by 4 bases, and the space between the germline ends is 33 bases. In the germline V gene (reference sequence), CDR1 corresponds to DFQATT and CDR2 to SNEGSKA. The CDR3 measures 20 amino acids from cysteine to phenylalanine. Left in the record is the CDR3 DNA by itself, 60 bases read in frame from the first base. On this clone itself: Its binding antigen is unknown. Per-base qualities were not stored, and no clone one base away is much larger.

Collaborating institutions collected whole blood in K2EDTA tubes following their own protocols. For TCRbeta analysis, collaborators shipped samples in one of three forms: frozen whole blood, isolated PBMCs, or DNA extracted from either of those sample types. Findings and caveats that apply to the study as a whole: Clinical and demographic metadata were provided uncurated, with the amount varying by source and participant.

The source of this sequence is a woman in her twenties or thirties with active or convalescent COVID-19. The source material was peripheral blood. The sequence joins TRBV20-1 to TRBJ2-5; the D gene is perhaps TRBD1, from 6 matching bases. Here is the DNA: TGCAGTGCTAGTCCGACCCTTTTTCCGGGACACACGATTTCAAGAGAGACCCAGTACTTC. It codes for CSASPTLFPGHTISRETQYF.